These 7 T cell receptor beta chains were all obtained from the same sample, sequenced in a study of blood T cell repertoires in COVID-19 (dated by TCRdb to between 2020 and 2021). Libraries were prepared through the immunoSEQ multiplex PCR assay. TCRdb provides this immuneACCESS table in a form limited to in-frame rearrangements. Some clones are lacking; in checked studies, under half of them reflect an unresolved V gene, and why the rest are absent is not known. A total of around 320,000 clones appear in this sample, approximately 88% of them only once. The ten largest clones represent roughly 6.9% of the sample. Source material: peripheral blood. The receptors shown here come from a woman in her twenties or thirties who had recovered from COVID-19.

The chain uses TRBV7-2 and TRBJ1-5; 9 bases agree with TRBD1. The trim removed 10 bases at V and 5 bases at J, leaving 3 bases unmatched. The germline CDR1 and CDR2 sequences are SGHTA and FQGNSA. The length of the CDR3 is 12 residues. Written as DNA, the CDR3 is TGTGCCACCGGACAGGGGTATCAGCCCCAGCATTTT. It is translated as CATGQGYQPQHF.

The chain links TRBV7-9 to TRBJ2-3, with D perhaps TRBD1 (6 bases). V was cut by 1 base and J by 4 bases, with 18 bases left in between. The length of the CDR3 is 17 residues. From germline, CDR1 is SEHNR and CDR2 FQNEAQ (reference sequence). CDR3 nucleotide sequence: TGTGCCAGCAGCTTAGGTGGGCCAACAGGGCTCCCAGATACGCAGTATTTT. It yields the protein CASSLGGPTGLPDTQYF.

This chain connects TRBV4-2 to TRBJ2-7; TRBD1 might be the D (5 bases). The CDR3 is 13 residues long. Germline-derived CDR1 and CDR2 are LGHNA and YNFKEQ. V was cut by 5 bases and J by 5 bases, with 13 bases left in between. This CDR3 reads CASSSRQKNEQYF. CDR3 sequence (DNA): TGTGCCAGCAGCTCACGACAGAAGAACGAGCAGTACTTC.

This clone came up a few times. The V gene is TRBV19, the J gene TRBJ2-7; 7 bases are shared with TRBD2. The CDR3 consists of 16 residues. Looked up from germline, CDR1 is LNHDA and CDR2 is SQIVND (reference sequence). After removal of 5 bases from V and 2 bases from J, the junction contained 12 bases not matched to a gene. CDR3 in amino acids: CASSDGAAGEAYEQYF. The CDR3, as DNA: TGTGCCAGTAGTGATGGCGCGGCGGGGGAAGCCTACGAGCAGTACTTC.

This clone was detected once. The V and J genes are TRBV24-1 and TRBJ2-2, with 9 positions matching TRBD2. From germline, CDR1 is KGHDR and CDR2 SFDVKD. Trimming took 5 bases from V and 1 from J; bases not matched to a gene: 19. The CDR3 is made up of 21 amino acids. Here the CDR3 DNA reads TGTGCCACCAGTGTTTACTCTAGCGGGGATACAAGACAAGGGAACACCGGGGAGCTGTTTTTT. Protein: CATSVYSSGDTRQGNTGELFF.

V gene TRBV19 combines with J gene TRBJ2-7, with 7 bases aligning to TRBD1. J lost 2 bases, V lost 3 bases, and 7 bases had no gene match. The CDR3 length is 15 residues. Germline V lookup: CDR1 LNHDA, CDR2 SQIVND (reference sequence). Here the CDR3 reads CASSISTGRPYEQYF. The DNA of the CDR3 is TGTGCCAGTAGTATTTCGACAGGGCGCCCCTACGAGCAGTACTTC.

V usage is TRBV27 and J usage is TRBJ2-1; D is unresolved. This CDR3 region has 13 residues. V was trimmed by 4 bases and J by 2 bases, leaving 6 bases between them. Per germline, CDR1 MNHEY and CDR2 SMNVEV (reference sequence). The CDR3 DNA sequence: TGTGCCAGCAGTTCACTCCCCTACAATGAGCAGTTCTTC. This gives the protein CASSSLPYNEQFF.